Sequencing of this T cell receptor beta chain was carried out in a study of cytomegalovirus exposure and HLA in healthy donors (dated by TCRdb to the late 2010s). As for the study more broadly: According to a later analysis, one platform produced both the 120 validation repertoires and the 670 or so repertoires of the first cohort. The study aimed to test whether cataloging public T cell receptors could reveal signatures of past pathogen exposure. A separate validation cohort of 100 to 150 different subjects was used in addition to the roughly 670-subject first cohort. High-throughput TCR immunosequencing, statistical association of individual TCRs with disease status, and machine learning were combined to predict cytomegalovirus infection status. Study-wide conclusions, independent of this receptor: The classifier was reported to diagnose cytomegalovirus status with high specificity and sensitivity in both the original and validation cohorts. A later analysis had no HLA typing for the validation cohort, so co-occurrence there was scored across all 130 or so repertoires. Most TCR sequences were observed very rarely across donors, whereas some public TCRs were present in many individuals. The study listed 164 TCR beta chains as associated with cytomegalovirus. The authors suggested that the approach could potentially be generalized to other disease states and immunological phenotypes. In vitro tests confirmed that three of the cytomegalovirus-associated TCR beta chains recognize cytomegalovirus antigens. In a later analysis, TCRs clustered in the first cohort were found to also tend to co-occur in the approximately 110 validation repertoires, with approximately 95% of cluster scores above 0.

Remarks on this clone: Its antigen specificity is not known. Within one base of it there is no much larger clone, and no base qualities were kept.

Library creation used the immunoSEQ multiplex PCR assay. The study's own analysis went as follows. A statistical classification framework was developed to diagnose cytomegalovirus status using the catalog of TCR beta chain sequences. TCRdb mirrors the immuneACCESS table, restricted to in-frame sequences. Some clones are absent from its copies; in checked studies, under half trace to an unresolved V gene, and the reason for the others is unknown. V, J and clone size reflect that table, while D and trimming were determined from the DNA. The sample table shows 240,000 or so clones, and around 85% are seen once. The ten largest clones capture over 0.95% of the sample. V sheds 5 bases and J sheds 1 base, leaving 5 bases between their ends. Taken from cysteine to phenylalanine, the CDR3 has 12 residues. The read is trimmed to its CDR3 DNA, 36 bases read in frame from base 1. CDR1 and CDR2 are read off the germline V gene (reference sequence) as LNHDA and SQIVND.

Separate from the approximately 700-subject first cohort, the validation cohort of 120 subjects was the group to which the donors belonged. This clonotype originated in a woman aged 25 to 45 in good health and CMV-seropositive. The sequenced sample consisted of PBMCs. The rearrangement joined TRBV19 to TRBJ1-1; no D gene is confidently identified. The CDR3 protein is CASSYRNTEAFF. In nucleotides, the sequence is TGTGCCAGTAGTTACAGGAACACTGAAGCTTTCTTT. The CDR3 plus the reference TRBV19 and TRBJ1-1 genes for the other parts give the full variable domain: DGGITQSPKYLFRKEGQNVTLSCEQNLNHDAMYWYRQDPGQGLRLIYYSQIVNDFQKGDIAEGYSVSREKKESFPLTVTSAQKNPTAFYLCASSYRNTEAFFGQGTRLTVV.